Listed below are T cell receptor beta chains from one sample, sequenced in a study of vaccination effects on CD4 cells after COVID-19. The table came from immunoSEQ multiplex PCR; TCRdb's copy has only in-frame clones and leaves some out. There are fewer than 30,000 clones in the sample; about four fifths occur only once, and 25% to 30% lies in the top ten. For these receptors, no antigen is known. Sequenced material: CD4+ T cells from PBMCs cultured with SARS-CoV-2 spike peptides, taken before COVID-19 vaccination. These receptors all stem from a human donor who received a COVID-19 vaccine. Both conserved end residues are part of each CDR3. A D gene is named only where the DNA matches it firmly. Clone size is stated in some rows and not others, as once, few, many or a class when expanded.

CDR3 protein	CDR3 DNA	V gene	J gene	D gene	CDR3 length	clone size
CASSPSGNTEAFF	TGCGCCAGCAGCCCTTCCGGGAACACTGAAGCTTTCTTT	TRBV5-1	TRBJ1-1	NA	13	NA
CASSLVRGQAHYGYTF	TGTGCCAGCAGCTTAGTAAGAGGACAGGCCCACTATGGCTACACCTTC	TRBV7-9	TRBJ1-2	TRBD1	16	NA
CASSPPGDTEAFF	TGTGCCAGCTCACCCCCGGGGGACACTGAAGCTTTCTTT	TRBV18	TRBJ1-1	NA	13	NA
CASSDRLNYGYTF	TGTGCCAGCAGTGACAGGCTGAATTATGGCTACACCTTC	TRBV2	TRBJ1-2	NA	13	once
CASSEGAGGYTF	TGTGCCAGCAGTGAGGGGGCAGGAGGCTACACCTTC	TRBV6-1	TRBJ1-2	NA	12	NA
CASSQEDRGPDTQYF	TGTGCCAGCAGCCAGGAGGACAGGGGTCCAGATACGCAGTATTTT	TRBV4-2	TRBJ2-3	TRBD1	15	NA
CASSLGETQYF	TGTGCCAGCAGTTTGGGGGAGACCCAGTACTTC	TRBV6-5	TRBJ2-5	NA	11	NA
CAWRASGGFTDTQYF	TGTGCCTGGAGGGCAAGCGGGGGATTCACAGATACGCAGTATTTT	TRBV30	TRBJ2-3	TRBD2	15	NA
CAWRSASYEQYF	TGTGCCTGGAGGAGCGCCTCCTACGAGCAGTACTTC	TRBV30	TRBJ2-7	NA	12	NA
CASSQDRAGARDTQYF	TGTGCCAGCAGCCAAGATCGAGCGGGTGCCAGAGATACGCAGTATTTT	TRBV4-2	TRBJ2-3	NA	16	NA
CASSPSPGLAGGLPYEQYF	TGTGCCAGCAGCCCCTCGCCAGGACTAGCGGGAGGGCTTCCCTACGAGCAGTACTTC	TRBV7-9	TRBJ2-7	TRBD2	19	NA
CASRKGPGVGEKLFF	TGTGCCAGCAGGAAGGGACCCGGGGTTGGAGAAAAACTGTTTTTT	TRBV5-4	TRBJ1-4	NA	15	NA
CASSERGDRGSFF	TGTGCCAGCAGTGAGCGGGGAGACAGGGGTTCTTTCTTT	TRBV6-1	TRBJ1-1	TRBD1	13	once
CASSPSTGSDTEAFF	TGTGCCAGCTCACCATCGACAGGGTCGGACACTGAAGCTTTCTTT	TRBV18	TRBJ1-1	TRBD1	15	few
CASSLGGSSNQPQHF	TGTGCCAGCAGTTTGGGGGGGAGTAGCAATCAGCCCCAGCATTTT	TRBV28	TRBJ1-5	NA	15	NA
CASSPRQGKEGEAFF	TGTGCCAGCAGCCCCAGACAGGGAAAGGAGGGGGAAGCTTTCTTT	TRBV3-1/TRBV3-2	TRBJ1-1	TRBD1	15	once
CASSRRESFNYGYTF	TGTGCCAGCAGTCGGAGGGAATCCTTTAACTATGGCTACACCTTC	TRBV27	TRBJ1-2	NA	15	NA
CASSEDTTFGATEAFF	TGTGCCAGCAGTGAAGACACTACGTTCGGGGCCACTGAAGCTTTCTTT	TRBV25-1	TRBJ1-1	NA	16	once
CASSLGTFGGAFF	TGTGCCAGCAGCTTAGGTACATTTGGGGGTGCTTTCTTT	TRBV7-2	TRBJ1-1	NA	13	NA
CAWNRGGYTF	TGTGCCTGGAACCGGGGCGGCTACACCTTC	TRBV30	TRBJ1-2	NA	10	NA
CASSWRGLAANTGELFF	TGTGCCAGTAGTTGGAGGGGACTCGCTGCGAACACCGGGGAGCTGTTTTTT	TRBV19	TRBJ2-2	NA	17	NA
CAISEQGGIYEQYF	TGTGCCATCAGTGAGCAGGGTGGAATCTACGAGCAGTACTTC	TRBV10-3	TRBJ2-7	NA	14	NA
CASSRQSNEQFF	TGTGCCAGTAGTCGACAGAGCAATGAGCAGTTCTTC	TRBV19	TRBJ2-1	NA	12	NA
CASSLGGAISINYGYTF	TGTGCCAGCAGCTTGGGAGGGGCAATTTCCATTAACTATGGCTACACCTTC	TRBV5-4	TRBJ1-2	NA	17	few
CASSLVPGGNQPQHF	TGTGCCAGCAGTTTAGTCCCCGGAGGCAATCAGCCCCAGCATTTT	TRBV27	TRBJ1-5	NA	15	once
CASSEIGYHTQYF	TGTGCCAGCAGCGAAATAGGATACCATACGCAGTATTTT	TRBV25-1	TRBJ2-3	NA	13	NA
CASSHGDERTEAFF	TGTGCCAGCAGCCACGGTGATGAACGCACTGAAGCTTTCTTT	TRBV3-1/TRBV3-2	TRBJ1-1	NA	14	NA
CASSLVVRATYEQYF	TGTGCCAGCAGCTTGGTAGTGAGGGCCACCTACGAGCAGTACTTC	TRBV5-5	TRBJ2-7	NA	15	NA
CASSPTSAHGDTQYF	TGTGCCAGTAGTCCCACTAGCGCCCACGGAGATACGCAGTATTTT	TRBV19	TRBJ2-3	TRBD2	15	NA
CASSSGQGGLGYTF	TGTGCCAGCAGCTCAGGACAGGGGGGTCTGGGCTACACCTTC	TRBV28	TRBJ1-2	TRBD1	14	NA
CASSQADTQYF	TGTGCCAGCAGCCAAGCCGATACGCAGTATTTT	TRBV14	TRBJ2-3	NA	11	NA
CASSRLAGASYEQYF	TGTGCCAGCAGCCGACTAGCGGGGGCTTCCTACGAGCAGTACTTC	TRBV7-9	TRBJ2-7	TRBD2	15	NA
CASSIAGVTDTQYF	TGTGCCAGTAGTATAGCGGGGGTAACAGATACGCAGTATTTT	TRBV19	TRBJ2-3	NA	14	once
CASSPGGLGPQHF	TGTGCCAGCTCACCGGGGGGCCTTGGGCCCCAGCATTTT	TRBV18	TRBJ1-5	NA	13	NA
CASLPGTGTYEQYF	TGTGCCAGCCTCCCAGGGACAGGGACCTACGAGCAGTACTTC	TRBV2	TRBJ2-7	TRBD1	14	NA
CASSSAGQGAKPLHF	TGTGCCAGCAGCTCCGCGGGACAGGGGGCAAAACCCCTCCACTTT	TRBV6-2/TRBV6-3	TRBJ1-6	TRBD1	15	NA
CASSDSDRNTEAFF	TGTGCCAGCAGTGACTCTGACCGGAACACTGAAGCTTTCTTT	TRBV6-4	TRBJ1-1	NA	14	few
CASSEVWDPTYNEQFF	TGTGCCAGCAGTGAAGTTTGGGACCCGACTTACAATGAGCAGTTCTTC	TRBV6-1	TRBJ2-1	NA	16	NA
CASEPDSGPRAGYTF	TGTGCTTCCGAGCCCGACAGTGGCCCCAGGGCTGGCTACACCTTC	TRBV6-5	TRBJ1-2	NA	15	NA
CASSLAREGDLGYF	TGCGCCAGCAGCTTGGCGCGGGAGGGCGACTTGGGCTACTTC	TRBV5-1	TRBJ2-7	TRBD2	14	NA
CASSPITQPYGYTF	TGTGCCAGCAGCCCCATAACCCAACCCTATGGCTACACCTTC	TRBV7-2	TRBJ1-2	NA	14	NA
CASSQTGGEYEQYF	TGTGCCAGTAGTCAGACAGGGGGCGAATACGAGCAGTACTTC	TRBV19	TRBJ2-7	TRBD1	14	NA
CASSPTSGTGKLEAFF	TGTGCCAGCAGTCCCACCAGTGGGACAGGGAAACTTGAAGCTTTCTTT	TRBV6-6	TRBJ1-1	TRBD1	16	NA
CASTGGSGETQYF	TGTGCCAGTACGGGCGGGAGCGGAGAGACCCAGTACTTC	TRBV6-4	TRBJ2-5	TRBD2	13	NA
CASSLGSPRKAFF	TGTGCCAGCAGTTTAGGCAGCCCGAGGAAAGCTTTCTTT	TRBV12-3/TRBV12-4	TRBJ1-1	NA	13	NA